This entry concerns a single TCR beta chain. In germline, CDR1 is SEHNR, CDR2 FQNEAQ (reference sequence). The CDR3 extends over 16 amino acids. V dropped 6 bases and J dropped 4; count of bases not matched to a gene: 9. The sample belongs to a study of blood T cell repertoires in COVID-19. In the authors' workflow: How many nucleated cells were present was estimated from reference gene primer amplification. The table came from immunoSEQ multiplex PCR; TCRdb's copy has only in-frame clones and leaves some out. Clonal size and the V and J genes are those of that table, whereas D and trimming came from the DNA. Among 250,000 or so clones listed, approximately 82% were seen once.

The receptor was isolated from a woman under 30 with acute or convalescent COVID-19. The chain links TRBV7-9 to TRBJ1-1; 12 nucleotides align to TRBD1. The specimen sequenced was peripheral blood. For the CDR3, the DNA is TGTGCCAGCAGTTCGGGACAGGGGGCGGAAGGCACTGAAGCTTTCTTT. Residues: CASSSGQGAEGTEAFF.